The sequence of this T cell receptor (beta chain) was determined in a study of T-cell reconstitution after alpha-beta-depleted transplantation in children. Findings and caveats of the study: From newly produced T cells came most of the T-cell counts and diversity one year after transplant.

TCRbeta library construction was performed incorporating unique molecular identifiers. Each CDR3 protein gets one entry after TCRdb re-called the PCR reads with MiXCR. Altogether about 580,000 distinct CDR3 sequences are present, 23% being singletons, with the ten largest covering roughly an eighth. V lost 4 bases to trimming and J lost 7 bases, with 10 bases between them. The CDR3 has 11 residues. Germline CDR1 is SQVTM and CDR2 is ANQGSEA. The table lists this clonotype with a count of one. What it recognizes is unknown. The sequencing used PBMCs, mostly from graft donor cells, collected 360 days after TCRalphabeta/CD19-depleted stem cell transplant. The sequence was obtained from a boy under three years old who had a stem cell transplant for acute myeloid leukemia, so the T cells may come from the graft donor. The chain joins TRBV29-1 to TRBJ1-1, with D perhaps TRBD1 (5 bases). CDR3 nucleotide sequence: TGCAGCGTTGTGTTCGGGGGTGAAGCTTTCTTT. Translated, it gives CSVVFGGEAFF.